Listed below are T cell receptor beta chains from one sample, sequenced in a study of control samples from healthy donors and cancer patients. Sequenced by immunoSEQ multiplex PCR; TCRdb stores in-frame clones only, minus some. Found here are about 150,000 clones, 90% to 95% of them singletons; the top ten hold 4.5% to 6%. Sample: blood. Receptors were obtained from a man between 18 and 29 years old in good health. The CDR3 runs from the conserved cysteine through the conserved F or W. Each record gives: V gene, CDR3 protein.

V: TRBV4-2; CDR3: CASSQSAGVNSPLHF
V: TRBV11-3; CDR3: CASSLFPGGSYNEQFF
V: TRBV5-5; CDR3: CASSLLFRLRQGGTGELFF
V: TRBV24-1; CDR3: CATRTEGDTQYF
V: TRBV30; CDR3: CAWSVHPGGGSFPGELFF
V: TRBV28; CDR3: CASESNSPLHF
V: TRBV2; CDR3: CASSPTGESSPLHF
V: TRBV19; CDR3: CASGDRDQPQHF
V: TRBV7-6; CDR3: CASSPRGGGDYSPLHF
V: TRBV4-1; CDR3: CASSPLYPFNYGYTF
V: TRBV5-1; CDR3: CASSFWAQAAEAFF
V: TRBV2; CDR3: CASSKASGGGNEQFF
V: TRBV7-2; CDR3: CASSLGTSGFSTDTQYF
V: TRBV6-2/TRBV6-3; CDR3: CASSYSSAGQPQHF
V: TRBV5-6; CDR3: CASSLGEQGVQETQYF
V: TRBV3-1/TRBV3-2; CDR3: CASSRSDLLRGSNYEQYF
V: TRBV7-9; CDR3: CASQAGGKAEKLFF
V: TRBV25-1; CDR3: CASSDGQGRNTQYF
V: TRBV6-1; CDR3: CASSEAFGDTQYF
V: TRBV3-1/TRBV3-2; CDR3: CASSHSTDNEQFF